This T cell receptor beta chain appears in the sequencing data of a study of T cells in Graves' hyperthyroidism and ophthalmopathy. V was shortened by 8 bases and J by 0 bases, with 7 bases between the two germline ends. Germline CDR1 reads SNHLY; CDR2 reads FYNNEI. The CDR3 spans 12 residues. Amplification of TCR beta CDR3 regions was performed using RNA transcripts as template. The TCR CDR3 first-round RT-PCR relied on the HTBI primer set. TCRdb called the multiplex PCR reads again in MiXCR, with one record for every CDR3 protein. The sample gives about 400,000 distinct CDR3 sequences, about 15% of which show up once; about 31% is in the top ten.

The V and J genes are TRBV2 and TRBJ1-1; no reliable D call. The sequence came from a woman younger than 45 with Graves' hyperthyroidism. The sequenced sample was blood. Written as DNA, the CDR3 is TGTGCCAGCCCGAGGGTGAACACTGAAGCTTTCTTT. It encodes CASPRVNTEAFF.